Each of the 21 T cell receptor beta chains below was sequenced from the same sample in a study of identical twins. TCRdb re-analysed the 5' RACE reads in MiXCR, keeping a single row per CDR3 protein. This sample yields a few hundred thousand distinct CDR3 sequences, of which around 15% are seen a single time; approximately 0.98% belongs to the top ten. This sample was shared with a second study, whose subject was yellow fever vaccine responses in identical twins.

Input material: CD4+ T cells sorted from blood. Receptor source: a young woman in good health.

In this sample, this clonotype turned up a few times. The chain employs TRBV28 and TRBJ2-3; 7 bases line up with TRBD2. J gave up 0 bases and V 6 bases, and 6 bases lay outside the gene matches. The CDR3 contains 15 residues. Germline CDR1 and CDR2: MDHEN and SYDVKM. CDR3 amino acids: CASSAGVVSTDTQYF. The CDR3 bases are TGTGCCAGCAGCGCGGGGGTAGTTAGCACAGATACGCAGTATTTT.

This clonotype has only a few counts. The chain has TRBV24-1 and TRBJ2-5; the match to TRBD1 covers 7 bases. Germline V gene sequence: CDR1 KGHDR, CDR2 SFDVKD. The CDR3 length is 16 residues. The J segment lost 3 bases and the V segment lost 3 bases, leaving 9 bases of the junction unmatched. The CDR3 spells CATSDPQGPSKETQYF. The CDR3 coding sequence is TGTGCCACCAGTGATCCACAGGGGCCTAGCAAAGAGACCCAGTACTTC.

The gene calls are TRBV29-1 and TRBJ2-4, with 7 bases fitting TRBD1. The germline CDR1 and CDR2 sequences are SQVTM and ANQGSEA. The CDR3 length is 15 residues. The J segment lost 3 bases and the V segment lost 5 bases, leaving 10 bases of the junction unmatched. Here the CDR3 DNA reads TGCAGCGTTACACACAGGGGAGTTGGCAAAAACATTCAGTACTTC. It specifies CSVTHRGVGKNIQYF.

This clonotype was counted between two and nine times. The chain recombines TRBV5-1 with TRBJ2-5, with a possible D match to TRBD2 (5 bases). CDR3 length: 13 residues. Trimming shortened V by 3 bases and J by 2 bases, and 8 bases separated the two germline ends. Germline CDR1 is SGHRS and CDR2 is YFSETQ. CDR3 nucleotides: TGCGCCAGCAGCTATCCGGGACAAGAGACCCAGTACTTC. Protein: CASSYPGQETQYF.

V is TRBV7-9 and J is TRBJ2-3; 9 nucleotides match TRBD2. This CDR3 contains 13 residues. Germline CDR1 reads SEHNR; CDR2 reads FQNEAQ (reference sequence). V trimming: 10 bases; J trimming: 3 bases; junction bases outside the gene matches: 5. Here the CDR3 reads CATQSGGTDTQYF. Written as DNA, the CDR3 is TGTGCCACCCAAAGCGGGGGGACAGATACGCAGTATTTT.

This clonotype was counted at least ten times. The chain employs TRBV12-3 or TRBV12-4 and TRBJ1-1; D may be TRBD1 (5 bases). The CDR3 totals 13 residues. Trimming left V 6 bases short and J 11 bases short, with 19 bases between. The DNA of the CDR3 is TGTGCCAGCAGGACGACAGTCGCGAATGTGGCTTTCTTT. Protein sequence: CASRTTVANVAFF.

The chain combines TRBV7-9 with TRBJ2-1; possibly TRBD2 for D (5 bases). CDR3 length: 14 residues. The V and J ends lost 1 base and 12 bases respectively, with 16 bases between them. The germline V gene has CDR1 SEHNR and CDR2 FQNEAQ (reference sequence). CDR3 DNA sequence: TGTGCCAGCAGCTTAGTATCCTCGTCCGGGGTGCAGTTCTTC. The encoded protein is CASSLVSSSGVQFF.

This clonotype came up a few times. V gene TRBV6-1 combines with J gene TRBJ2-1; 15 bases match TRBD2. The V segment lost 2 bases and the J segment 9 bases; nucleotides outside the gene matches: 2. Per the germline V gene, CDR1 is MNHNS and CDR2 is SASEGT. The CDR3 covers 15 residues. The DNA for the CDR3 is TGTGCCAGCAGTGAACCGGGACTAGCGGGAGGTGAGCAGTTCTTC. Protein: CASSEPGLAGGEQFF.

This clonotype turned up a few times. The chain is built from TRBV20-1 and TRBJ2-3; maybe TRBD2 (6 bases). V was cut by 0 bases and J by 2 bases, with 21 bases left in between. The CDR3 runs to 18 residues. CDR1 and CDR2 from the germline V gene are DFQATT and SNEGSKA (reference sequence). CDR3: CSARDRFNRLGSTDTQYF. As DNA, the CDR3 is TGCAGTGCTAGAGATCGGTTTAACCGACTAGGATCCACAGATACGCAGTATTTT.

The sample holds a few counts of this clonotype. The genes are TRBV5-1 and TRBJ1-4, with 7 bases lining up with TRBD1. Germline CDR1 reads SGHRS; CDR2 reads YFSETQ. The CDR3 extends over 16 amino acids. The J segment lost 6 bases and the V segment lost 0 bases, leaving 8 bases of the junction unmatched. As DNA, the CDR3 is TGCGCCAGCAGCTTGGAAGGGGACAGCTCATATGAAAAACTGTTTTTT. This translates into CASSLEGDSSYEKLFF.

By share, this clonotype counts as medium-sized (0.01 to 0.1%). The rearrangement uses TRBV12-3 or TRBV12-4 and TRBJ1-6, with TRBD1 as a possible D gene (5 bases). CDR3 length: 13 amino acids. Between the trimmed V and J ends, which lost 1 base and 7 bases, there was a span of 5 bases. CDR3 in amino acids: CASSLGGNSPLHF. The CDR3 region has the DNA TGTGCCAGCAGTTTAGGGGGGAATTCACCCCTCCACTTT.

This clonotype was detected a few times. J is TRBJ2-1 and V is TRBV9; 7 bases line up with TRBD2. This CDR3 spans 15 amino acids. V trimming: 3 bases; J trimming: 3 bases; junction bases outside the gene matches: 6. Per the germline V gene, CDR1 is SGDLS and CDR2 is YYNGEE. CDR3 sequence (DNA): TGTGCCAGCAGCGCCGTCCCGGGAGGCTACAATGAGCAGTTCTTC. It is translated as CASSAVPGGYNEQFF.

This clonotype was detected a few times. The chain recombines TRBV20-1 with TRBJ2-7; 9 bases match TRBD2. Germline V CDR1 and CDR2: DFQATT, SNEGSKA (reference sequence). This CDR3 has 16 residues. Germline trimming cut 0 bases from V and 0 bases from J; bases unmatched to any gene: 6. The DNA of the CDR3 is TGCAGTGCTAGAGATCGGCTAGCGGGGTTCTCCTACGAGCAGTACTTC. Amino acids: CSARDRLAGFSYEQYF.

This clonotype showed up many times. The genes are TRBV5-1 and TRBJ2-1; 7 bases agree with TRBD2. The CDR3 length is 15 residues. Trimming at V came to 0 bases and at J to 2 bases, leaving 2 bases not matched to a gene. The germline CDR1 and CDR2 sequences are SGHRS and YFSETQ. CDR3 sequence (DNA): TGCGCCAGCAGCTTGGCCAGCGGGGCCTACAATGAGCAGTTCTTC. Encoded protein: CASSLASGAYNEQFF.

This clonotype has more than one count but fewer than ten. V usage is TRBV30 and J usage is TRBJ2-7; 10 bases match TRBD2. V shed 1 base, J shed 3 bases, and the junction held 3 bases outside the gene matches. The germline gives CDR1 GTSNPN, CDR2 SVGIG (reference sequence). The CDR3 spans 14 residues. CDR3 in amino acids: CAWSGTSGFYEQYF. The CDR3 DNA is TGTGCCTGGAGTGGGACTAGCGGTTTCTACGAGCAGTACTTC.

V usage is TRBV6-1 and J usage is TRBJ2-2; no definite D call. V was pared by 6 bases and J by 1 base, with 6 bases between. Germline V CDR1 and CDR2: MNHNS, SASEGT. The length of the CDR3 is 13 residues. CDR3 bases: TGTGCCAGCAGGGCAGAGAACACCGGGGAGCTGTTTTTT. It translates to CASRAENTGELFF.

This clonotype appeared many times. The genes are TRBV20-1 and TRBJ2-3; the D is unclear. V lost 5 bases and J 1 base, leaving 7 bases between the germline ends. CDR1 is DFQATT and CDR2 is SNEGSKA in the germline V gene (reference sequence). This CDR3 has 12 residues. CDR3 sequence reads: CSAFPRTDTQYF. DNA for the CDR3: TGCAGTGCTTTCCCTCGCACAGATACGCAGTATTTT.

With respect to this clonotype: Germline and junction disagree at one end, which may indicate a read error. The rearrangement links TRBV20-1 to TRBJ2-3; no reliable D call. Germline V gene data show CDR1 as DFQATT and CDR2 as SNEGSKA (reference sequence). The CDR3 is 15 amino acids. Here the CDR3 DNA reads TGCTGTGCTAGTTTCCTGCGGACCAGCACAGATACGCAGTATTTT. Encoded protein: CCASFLRTSTDTQYF.

The sample holds many counts of this clonotype. This CDR3 reads CASSLAGNQPQHF. CDR3 coding DNA: TGTGCCAGCAGTTTGGCAGGGAATCAGCCCCAGCATTTT. The chain carries TRBV12-3 or TRBV12-4 and TRBJ1-5, with D tentatively TRBD1 (5 bases). The V and J ends lost 3 bases and 4 bases respectively, with 7 bases between them. The CDR3 runs 13 residues.

The chain combines TRBV7-8 with TRBJ2-1; D not certain. CDR1 is SGHVS, CDR2 FQNEAQ, per germline. Trimming cost V 5 bases and J 7 bases, with 12 bases left between them. There are 13 residues in the CDR3. CDR3: CASSPPRPNEQFF. The CDR3 region has the DNA TGTGCCAGCAGCCCTCCCCGGCCGAATGAGCAGTTCTTC.

This clonotype was observed at least ten times. The CDR3 sequence: CATSDLRGSSTDTQYF. Here the CDR3 DNA reads TGTGCCACCAGTGATTTGCGCGGGAGTAGCACAGATACGCAGTATTTT. The rearrangement links TRBV24-1 to TRBJ2-3; 7 nucleotides align to TRBD2. Germline lookup yields CDR1 KGHDR and CDR2 SFDVKD. V trimming: 0 bases; J trimming: 0 bases; junction bases outside the gene matches: 2. This CDR3 is built from 16 residues.